This T cell receptor (beta chain) originates from a study of blood T cell repertoires in COVID-19. Study at large: COVID-19 samples from acute and convalescent phases originated in the United States, Italy and Spain. PBMCs, B-cell-depleted T cells, or T cells provided the cDNA or gDNA that made up the material.

Per the original methods: Scientists estimated how many nucleated cells there were by amplifying reference gene primers. TCRdb's copy holds only in-frame clones and misses some; the assay was immunoSEQ multiplex PCR. D and trimming come from the DNA, and the V and J calls and clone size come from that table. The sample yields nearly 110,000 clones, over 65% seen once. Trimming at V came to 5 bases and at J to 4 bases, leaving 6 bases not matched to a gene. The CDR3 is 15 amino acids. Germline values: CDR1 MDHEN, CDR2 SYDVKM. The sequenced sample consisted of peripheral blood. The chain joins TRBV28 to TRBJ1-3; 9 bases match TRBD1. The source of this sequence is an elderly man with COVID-19, enrolled during active disease. CDR3 DNA: TGTGCCAGCAGTCTAAGACAGGGGGTGGGAAACACCATATATTTT. Protein product: CASSLRQGVGNTIYF.